This record concerns one T cell receptor beta chain sequence. Antigen unknown. The data derive from a study of regulatory T cells in long-lasting Graves disease. This sample's time point: newly diagnosed GD, antithyroid drugs for less than 3 months. Construction of the TCR library relied on RNA isolated from PBMCs. Construction of the TCR beta libraries employed iRepertoire HTBI primers in conjunction with Arm-PCR of CDR3 regions. TCRdb reanalysed the multiplex PCR reads using MiXCR and keeps one entry per CDR3 protein. The sample gives hundreds of thousands of distinct CDR3 sequences, under 20% of which show up once; approximately 18% is in the top ten. Study observations and caveats: Small numbers of samples may have cut accuracy.

The data also belong to a second study, concerning T cells in Graves' hyperthyroidism and ophthalmopathy. According to that study: Hyperthyroidism had been newly diagnosed in patients aged 18 to 65, and its duration was under 2 months. Each diagnosis was grounded in clinical symptoms, serum thyroxine and TRAb, thyroid ultrasound, and orbital computed tomography. Ophthalmopathy was identified by the model a median around 5.9 months ahead of onset.

The sequencing used peripheral blood mononuclear cells (PBMCs), collected at new diagnosis, from a patient treated with antithyroid drugs. The clonotype was recovered from a woman in her 30s with Graves disease.

The CDR3 sequence is CASSADSYSNQPQHF. The CDR3 coding sequence is TGTGCCAGCAGTGCAGACAGCTATAGCAATCAGCCCCAGCATTTT. The rearrangement links TRBV28 to TRBJ1-5; D possibly corresponds to TRBD1 (5 bases). Trimming cost V 5 bases and J 0 bases, with 11 bases left between them. CDR3 length: 15 residues. Germline values: CDR1 MDHEN, CDR2 SYDVKM.